The 31 T cell receptor beta chains below all came from one sample that was sequenced in a study of molecular identifiers for immune sequencing clone quantification. One entry per CDR3 protein results from TCRdb running MiXCR on the PCR reads. The table includes under 600,000 distinct CDR3 sequences, around 23% detected once. Sequencing was done on a sample of naive CD8+ T cells from blood, with Jurkat cell RNA spiked in. Subset defined: FACS-sorted CD8+CD4-CCR7+CD45RA+ naive T cells. The source is a human donor in good health. Some libraries in this study had Jurkat cell RNA spiked in.

This clonotype was found a few times. The chain joins TRBV19 to TRBJ2-5; 14 bases map to TRBD2. J was trimmed by 5 bases and V by 5 bases; bases with no gene match: 7. The CDR3 length is 16 residues. Germline CDR1 is LNHDA and CDR2 is SQIVND (reference sequence). CDR3 amino acids: CASSQTSGGAFETQYF. The CDR3 nucleotides read TGTGCCAGTAGTCAGACTAGCGGGGGGGCCTTTGAGACCCAGTACTTC.

This clonotype was counted only a few times. The CDR3 loop is CASRPAVAGTEAFF. CDR3 nucleotides: TGTGCCAGCAGACCAGCGGTGGCGGGCACTGAAGCTTTCTTT. The chain joins TRBV12-3 or TRBV12-4 to TRBJ1-1, with D uncertain. The CDR3 runs 14 residues. The germline V and J ends were trimmed by 6 bases and 4 bases, with 15 bases remaining between them.

CDR3 region: CASSIRVVAPIEAFF. Written as DNA, the CDR3 is TGTGCCAGTAGTATCCGGGTCGTTGCACCCATTGAAGCTTTCTTT. The rearrangement joins TRBV19 to TRBJ1-1; no clear D gene. CDR1 and CDR2 (germline): LNHDA, SQIVND (reference sequence). V lost 3 bases and J 7 bases, leaving 18 bases between the germline ends. The CDR3 runs 15 residues. The variable domain in full, completed from reference TRBV19 and TRBJ1-1, reads DGGITQSPKYLFRKEGQNVTLSCEQNLNHDAMYWYRQDPGQGLRLIYYSQIVNDFQKGDIAEGYSVSREKKESFPLTVTSAQKNPTAFYLCASSIRVVAPIEAFFGQGTRLTVV.

The chain joins TRBV24-1 to TRBJ2-3, with 7 nucleotides matching TRBD2. CDR1 KGHDR and CDR2 SFDVKD come from the germline V gene. The CDR3 spans 14 residues. J lost 3 bases, V lost 7 bases, and 6 bases had no gene match. CDR3 loop: CATSDGGRTDTQYF. CDR3 DNA: TGTGCCACCAGCGACGGGGGGAGGACAGATACGCAGTATTTT.

The rearrangement uses TRBV9 and TRBJ2-7; 9 bases match TRBD2. V lost 4 bases to trimming and J lost 1 base; unmatched junction nucleotides: 12. The CDR3 sequence is 17 residues long. CDR1 SGDLS and CDR2 YYNGEE come from the germline V gene. The CDR3 region is CASSLGPSGVGSYEQYF. The CDR3 DNA reads TGTGCCAGCAGCCTAGGCCCTAGCGGGGTTGGTTCCTACGAGCAGTACTTC.

This clonotype was recorded a few times. The chain links TRBV14 to TRBJ2-5; D call uncertain. The CDR3 is made up of 14 amino acids. The germline gives CDR1 SGHDN, CDR2 FVKESK. V lost 1 base and J lost 0, with 6 bases in between. The CDR3 region is CASSQGQYQETQYF. The CDR3 DNA reads TGTGCCAGCAGCCAAGGGCAGTACCAAGAGACCCAGTACTTC. Supplemented by reference TRBV14 and TRBJ2-5, the full variable domain reads EAGVTQFPSHSVIEKGQTVTLRCDPISGHDNLYWYRRVMGKEIKFLLHFVKESKQDESGMPNNRFLAERTGGTYSTLKVQPAELEDSGVYFCASSQGQYQETQYFGPGTRLLVL.

This clonotype was recorded at least ten times. This chain connects TRBV7-2 to TRBJ2-5; D may be TRBD1 (5 bases). CDR3 size: 16 residues. CDR1 SGHTA and CDR2 FQGNSA come from the germline V gene. The germline V and J ends were trimmed by 5 bases and 4 bases, with 20 bases remaining between them. The CDR3 nucleotides read TGTGCCAGCAGCCCTATTAGTCTGGGCAGGGCAGAGACCCAGTACTTC. This gives the protein CASSPISLGRAETQYF.

This clonotype was recorded many times. The chain uses TRBV5-6 and TRBJ2-1, with 8 bases that match TRBD1. Trimming at V came to 4 bases and at J to 3 bases, leaving 6 bases not matched to a gene. The CDR3 covers 15 residues. Germline-derived CDR1 and CDR2 are SGHDT and YYEEEE. CDR3 coding DNA: TGTGCCAGCAGCCCTGGGGACAGGAACTACAATGAGCAGTTCTTC. Translated, it gives CASSPGDRNYNEQFF.

This clonotype was detected ten times or more. The rearrangement uses TRBV30 and TRBJ2-7, with D uncertain. Germline CDR1 and CDR2: GTSNPN and SVGIG (reference sequence). The CDR3 spans 11 residues. The V gene lost 2 bases and the J gene lost 5 bases, with 7 bases spanning the gap. CDR3 coding DNA: TGTGCCTGGAGTCTGGACCACGAGCAGTACTTC. Translating it yields CAWSLDHEQYF.

This clonotype has a handful of counts. The rearrangement joins TRBV20-1 to TRBJ2-3; D is uncertain. This CDR3 has 16 amino acids. Germline V gives CDR1 DFQATT, CDR2 SNEGSKA (reference sequence). Trimming took 0 bases from V and 5 from J, leaving 18 bases between them. The CDR3 sequence: CSARDVGSGVVDTQYF. The CDR3, as DNA: TGCAGTGCTAGAGATGTGGGCTCAGGAGTGGTAGATACGCAGTATTTT.

In the case of this clonotype: Given a much more abundant clone one base away, this may be a read error. In this CDR3 the conserved last residue, phenylalanine or tryptophan, is missing, so a read error is likely. The chain couples TRBV6-6 to TRBJ2-7; D uncertain. The CDR3 runs 12 residues. V was trimmed by 5 bases and J by 5 bases, leaving 10 bases between them. Germline assignment: CDR1 MNHNY and CDR2 SVGAGI (reference sequence). In DNA, the CDR3 is TGTGCCAGCAGTCACCTGCGGCACGAGCAGTACCTC. Residues: CASSHLRHEQYL.

Note on this clonotype: Possible read error: a much larger clone is one base away. V gene TRBV5-6 combines with J gene TRBJ2-7, with TRBD2 as a possible D gene (6 bases). The CDR3 sequence is 14 residues long. The germline V gene encodes CDR1 SGHDT and CDR2 YYEEEE. CDR3 sequence: CAISLARGGYEQYF. The DNA for the CDR3 is TGTGCCATCAGCTTGGCCCGGGGAGGCTACGAGCAGTACTTC. The whole variable domain, filled in from reference TRBV5-6 and TRBJ2-7, reads DAGVTQSPTHLIKTRGQQVTLRCSPKSGHDTVSWYQQALGQGPQFIFQYYEEEERQRGNFPDRFSGHQFPNYSSELNVNALLLGDSALYLCAISLARGGYEQYFGPGTRLTVT.

Many counts were recorded for this clonotype. The J gene is TRBJ2-5, the V gene TRBV14, with D uncertain. Looked up from germline, CDR1 is SGHDN and CDR2 is FVKESK. CDR3 length equals 14 residues. Trimming removed 1 base at V and 2 bases at J, with 8 bases between. The CDR3 sequence is CASSQGRVQETQYF. In DNA form, the CDR3 reads TGTGCCAGCAGCCAAGGAAGGGTTCAAGAGACCCAGTACTTC.

This clonotype occurred many times. This chain joins TRBV16 and TRBJ2-7; 7 nucleotides agree with TRBD1. With V trimmed by 0 bases and J by 3 bases, 5 bases remained unmatched. Germline V lookup: CDR1 KGHSY, CDR2 FQNENV. There are 15 residues in the CDR3. The CDR3 DNA sequence: TGTGCCAGCAGCCAATCGTGGGCAGGGGGCTACGAGCAGTACTTC. Translation gives CASSQSWAGGYEQYF.

Many counts were recorded for this clonotype. The chain recombines TRBV5-1 with TRBJ2-1; 8 nucleotides line up with TRBD1. The V and J ends lost 6 bases and 7 bases, in that order; junction bases with no gene match: 15. This CDR3 contains 16 residues. Germline loops: CDR1 SGHRS, CDR2 YFSETQ. As DNA, the CDR3 is TGCGCCAGCACCCCGATCCCAGGGGGCTCGGATAATGAGCAGTTCTTC. Its protein product is CASTPIPGGSDNEQFF.

This clonotype turned up a few times. J is TRBJ1-1 and V is TRBV7-8; maybe TRBD1 (5 bases). The V gene lost 5 bases and the J gene lost 7 bases, with 14 bases spanning the gap. This CDR3 is built from 13 residues. The germline V gene has CDR1 SGHVS and CDR2 FQNEAQ. The DNA of the CDR3 is TGTGCCAGCAGCCCGGGGACGGTAATTGAAGCTTTCTTT. It codes for CASSPGTVIEAFF.

The CDR3 reads CASSQVMWGGPGRVSTEAFF. DNA for the CDR3: TGCGCCAGCAGCCAAGTGATGTGGGGTGGGCCAGGGCGGGTGTCGACTGAAGCTTTCTTT. This sequence joins TRBV4-1 and TRBJ1-1; maybe TRBD1 (5 bases). In germline, CDR1 is MGHRA, CDR2 YSYEKL. This CDR3 has 20 residues. V lost 1 base and J lost 5, with 29 bases in between.

This clonotype was picked up a small number of times. This chain joins TRBV11-2 and TRBJ2-5, with D possibly TRBD2 on 6 matching bases. Germline loops: CDR1 SGHAT, CDR2 FQNNGV. V gave up 5 bases and J gave up 1 base, with 8 bases separating them. CDR3 length equals 13 residues. CDR3 protein: CASSEGLQETQYF. The CDR3 nucleotides read TGTGCCAGCAGCGAGGGACTCCAAGAGACCCAGTACTTC.

Ten or more counts support this clonotype. The rearrangement uses TRBV5-1 and TRBJ2-3; the D is unclear. The V and J ends lost 0 bases and 4 bases respectively, with 6 bases between them. Germline CDR1 reads SGHRS; CDR2 reads YFSETQ. The CDR3 is 13 amino acids. CDR3: CASSLDVPDTQYF. Written as DNA, the CDR3 is TGCGCCAGCAGCTTGGACGTACCAGATACGCAGTATTTT.

This clonotype was counted only a few times. The chain employs TRBV27 and TRBJ2-7, with TRBD1 as a possible D gene (5 bases). CDR3 size: 14 residues. The V end was cut by 2 bases, the J end by 2 bases, with 10 bases between. Looked up from germline, CDR1 is MNHEY and CDR2 is SMNVEV (reference sequence). In DNA form, the CDR3 reads TGTGCCAGCAGTTTACATCCAGGGACCTACGAGCAGTACTTC. It specifies CASSLHPGTYEQYF.

This chain joins TRBV9 and TRBJ2-7; D gene unclear. The germline V and J ends were trimmed by 0 bases and 2 bases, with 15 bases remaining between them. This CDR3 spans 16 amino acids. Looked up from germline, CDR1 is SGDLS and CDR2 is YYNGEE. The CDR3 DNA reads TGTGCCAGCAGCGTAGAGTCGCGGCAGGCCCCCTACGAGCAGTACTTC. As protein: CASSVESRQAPYEQYF. Using reference TRBV9 and TRBJ2-7 for the parts outside the CDR3, the full variable domain is DSGVTQTPKHLITATGQRVTLRCSPRSGDLSVYWYQQSLDQGLQFLIQYYNGEERAKGNILERFSAQQFPDLHSELNLSSLELGDSALYFCASSVESRQAPYEQYFGPGTRLTVT.

About this clonotype: A much larger clone differs from this one at a single base, so this may be a read error. A read error is likely, as this CDR3 ends without the conserved phenylalanine or tryptophan. The chain combines TRBV27 with TRBJ2-7; the D gene is possibly TRBD2 (7 bases). Trimming shortened V by 8 bases and J by 2 bases, and 22 bases separated the two germline ends. The CDR3 contains 16 residues. Germline-derived CDR1 and CDR2 are MNHEY and SMNVEV (reference sequence). CDR3 nucleotide sequence: TGTGCCAGCTCTCACAGTGGGGGGGGCAGCACCTACGAGCAGTACATC. Translation gives CASSHSGGGSTYEQYI.

For this clonotype: A read error may account for a junction end that differs from germline. The chain has TRBV27 and TRBJ1-1, with D unresolved. Germline CDR1 MNHEY, CDR2 SMNVEV (reference sequence). The CDR3 consists of 13 residues. The CDR3 DNA reads as TGTGCCAGCCTTAATGGACGGAACACTGAAGCTCTCTTT. It yields the protein CASLNGRNTEALF.

This clonotype was seen once. This chain links TRBV3-1 with TRBJ1-2; weak D call: TRBD1 (6 bases). The CDR3 contains 16 residues. With 1 base removed from V and 4 bases from J, the gap between germline ends came to 16 bases. Germline loops: CDR1 LGHDT, CDR2 YNNKEL (reference sequence). In DNA form, the CDR3 reads TGTGCCAGCAGCCAAGCATGGACAGAGGATGGCTATGGCTACACCTTC. This gives the protein CASSQAWTEDGYGYTF.

Notes on this clonotype: Given a much more abundant clone one base away, this may be a read error. The chain is built from TRBV6-1 and TRBJ2-3; D is uncertain. The CDR3 runs to 11 residues. V was pared by 2 bases and J by 15 bases, with 12 bases between. In germline, CDR1 is MNHNS, CDR2 SASEGT. The CDR3: CASSETPYPYF. In DNA, the CDR3 is TGTGCCAGCAGTGAAACACCCTACCCCTATTTT.

This clonotype was detected ten times or more. The rearrangement uses TRBV30 and TRBJ2-1; 7 positions match TRBD2. The germline V gene has CDR1 GTSNPN and CDR2 SVGIG (reference sequence). After removal of 4 bases from V and 3 bases from J, the junction contained 9 bases not matched to a gene. The CDR3 covers 15 residues. The CDR3 nucleotides read TGTGCCTGGACCCGAGGACGGACTAGCTACAATGAGCAGTTCTTC. This translates into CAWTRGRTSYNEQFF.

A remark on this clonotype: This could be a read error, since a much larger clone is one nucleotide away. The chain recombines TRBV7-8 with TRBJ2-2, with a possible D match to TRBD2 (5 bases). Germline CDR1 and CDR2: SGHVS and FQNEAQ. The CDR3 covers 15 residues. The CDR3 loop is CASSPMGAGSGELSF. CDR3 bases: TGTGCCAGCAGTCCCATGGGCGCAGGTTCCGGGGAGCTGTCTTTT.

This clonotype was counted only a few times. The chain employs TRBV10-2 and TRBJ1-5; perhaps TRBD1 as D (5 bases). The V end was cut by 3 bases, the J end by 2 bases, with 11 bases between. Germline V gives CDR1 WSHSY, CDR2 SAAADI. The CDR3 spans 15 residues. The CDR3 loop reads CASSEGVVGNQPQHF. In nucleotides, the CDR3 is TGCGCCAGCAGTGAAGGGGTGGTGGGCAATCAGCCCCAGCATTTT.

Notes on this clonotype: A much larger clonotype is one base distant, so this may be a read error. Because the CDR3 is missing its conserved closing phenylalanine or tryptophan, this is likely a read error. V gene TRBV7-9 combines with J gene TRBJ1-1, with D tentatively TRBD1 (6 bases). The CDR3 runs 15 residues. The germline CDR1 and CDR2 sequences are SEHNR and FQNEAQ (reference sequence). The V and J ends lost 5 bases and 1 base respectively, with 14 bases between them. CDR3 in DNA: TGTGCCAGCAGCCCAAGGGACACTCCGAACACTGAAGCTTTCTCT. As protein: CASSPRDTPNTEAFS.

On this clonotype itself: This is likely a read error, given that the CDR3 carries no conserved phenylalanine or tryptophan at its end. The rearrangement joins TRBV2 to TRBJ2-5, with 7 positions matching TRBD2. Germline lookup yields CDR1 SNHLY and CDR2 FYNNEI. V lost 4 bases, J lost 5 bases, and 1 base stayed unmatched. The CDR3 extends over 12 amino acids. This CDR3 is CASSAGGETQYC. The CDR3, as DNA: TGTGCCAGCAGTGCGGGGGGTGAGACCCAGTACTGC.

The sample holds many counts of this clonotype. This chain joins TRBV7-9 and TRBJ1-1; D is ambiguous. Trimming pared 3 bases from V and 3 bases from J, leaving 8 bases between. The CDR3 has 13 residues. Germline V CDR1 and CDR2: SEHNR, FQNEAQ (reference sequence). The DNA for the CDR3 is TGTGCCAGCAGCTTGCCAGGCTACACTGAAGCTTTCTTT. This translates into CASSLPGYTEAFF.